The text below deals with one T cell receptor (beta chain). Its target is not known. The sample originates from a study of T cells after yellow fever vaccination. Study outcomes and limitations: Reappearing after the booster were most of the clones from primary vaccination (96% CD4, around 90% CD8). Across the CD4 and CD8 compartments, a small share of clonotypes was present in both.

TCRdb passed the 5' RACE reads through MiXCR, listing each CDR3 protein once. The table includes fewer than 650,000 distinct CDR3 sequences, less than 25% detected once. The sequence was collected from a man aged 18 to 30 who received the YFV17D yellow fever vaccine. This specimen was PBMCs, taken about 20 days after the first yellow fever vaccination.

CDR3 loop: CASGDYLGYNEQFF. In DNA, the CDR3 is TGCGCCAGCGGGGACTACCTGGGGTACAATGAGCAGTTCTTC. This chain uses TRBV4-3 with TRBJ2-1; 7 positions agree with TRBD2. The CDR3 sequence is 14 residues long. CDR1 and CDR2 from the germline V gene are LGHNA and YSLEER. J gave up 4 bases and V 8 bases, and 8 bases lay outside the gene matches.